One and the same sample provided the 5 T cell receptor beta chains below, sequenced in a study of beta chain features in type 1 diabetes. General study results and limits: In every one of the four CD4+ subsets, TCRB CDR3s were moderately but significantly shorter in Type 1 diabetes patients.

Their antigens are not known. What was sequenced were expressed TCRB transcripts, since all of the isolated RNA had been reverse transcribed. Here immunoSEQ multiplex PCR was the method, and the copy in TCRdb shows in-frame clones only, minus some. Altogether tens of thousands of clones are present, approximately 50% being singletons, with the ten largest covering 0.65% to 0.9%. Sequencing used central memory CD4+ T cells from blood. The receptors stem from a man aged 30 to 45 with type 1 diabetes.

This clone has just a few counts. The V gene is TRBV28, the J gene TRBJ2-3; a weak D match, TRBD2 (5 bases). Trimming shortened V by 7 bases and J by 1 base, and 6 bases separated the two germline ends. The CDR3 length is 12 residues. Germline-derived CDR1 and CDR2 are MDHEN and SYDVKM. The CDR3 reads CASNGGTDTQYF. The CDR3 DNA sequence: TGTGCCAGCAACGGGGGCACAGATACGCAGTATTTT.

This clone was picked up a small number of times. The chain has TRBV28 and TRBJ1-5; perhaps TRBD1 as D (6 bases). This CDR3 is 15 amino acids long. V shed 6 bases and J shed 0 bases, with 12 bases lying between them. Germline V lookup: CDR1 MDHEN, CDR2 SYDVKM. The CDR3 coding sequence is TGTGCCAGCAGCCCCGGGGGGGCTAGCAATCAGCCCCAGCATTTT. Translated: CASSPGGASNQPQHF.

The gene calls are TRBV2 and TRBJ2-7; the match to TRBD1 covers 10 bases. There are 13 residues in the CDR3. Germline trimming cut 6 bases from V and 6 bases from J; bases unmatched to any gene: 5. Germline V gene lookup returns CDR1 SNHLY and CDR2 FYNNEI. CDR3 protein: CASRGTGEIEQYF. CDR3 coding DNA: TGTGCCAGCAGGGGGACAGGGGAAATCGAGCAGTACTTC.

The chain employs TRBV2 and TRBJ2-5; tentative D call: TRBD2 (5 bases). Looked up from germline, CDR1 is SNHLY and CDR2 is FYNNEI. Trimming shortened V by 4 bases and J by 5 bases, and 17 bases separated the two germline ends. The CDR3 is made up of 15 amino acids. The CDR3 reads CASSGNDLATETQYF. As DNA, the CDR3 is TGTGCCAGCAGTGGAAACGACTTAGCGACCGAGACCCAGTACTTC. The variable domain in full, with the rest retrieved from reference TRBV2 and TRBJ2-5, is EPEVTQTPSHQVTQMGQEVILRCVPISNHLYFYWYRQILGQKVEFLVSFYNNEISEKSEIFDDQFSVERPDGSNFTLKIRSTKLEDSAMYFCASSGNDLATETQYFGPGTRLLVL.

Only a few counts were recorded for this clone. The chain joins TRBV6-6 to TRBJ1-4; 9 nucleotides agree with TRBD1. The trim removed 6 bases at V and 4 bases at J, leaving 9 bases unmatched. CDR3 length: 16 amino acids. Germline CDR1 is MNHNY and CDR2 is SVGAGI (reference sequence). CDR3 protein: CASRDTGQGLNEKLFF. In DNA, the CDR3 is TGTGCCAGCAGAGACACGGGACAGGGCCTTAATGAAAAACTGTTTTTT.